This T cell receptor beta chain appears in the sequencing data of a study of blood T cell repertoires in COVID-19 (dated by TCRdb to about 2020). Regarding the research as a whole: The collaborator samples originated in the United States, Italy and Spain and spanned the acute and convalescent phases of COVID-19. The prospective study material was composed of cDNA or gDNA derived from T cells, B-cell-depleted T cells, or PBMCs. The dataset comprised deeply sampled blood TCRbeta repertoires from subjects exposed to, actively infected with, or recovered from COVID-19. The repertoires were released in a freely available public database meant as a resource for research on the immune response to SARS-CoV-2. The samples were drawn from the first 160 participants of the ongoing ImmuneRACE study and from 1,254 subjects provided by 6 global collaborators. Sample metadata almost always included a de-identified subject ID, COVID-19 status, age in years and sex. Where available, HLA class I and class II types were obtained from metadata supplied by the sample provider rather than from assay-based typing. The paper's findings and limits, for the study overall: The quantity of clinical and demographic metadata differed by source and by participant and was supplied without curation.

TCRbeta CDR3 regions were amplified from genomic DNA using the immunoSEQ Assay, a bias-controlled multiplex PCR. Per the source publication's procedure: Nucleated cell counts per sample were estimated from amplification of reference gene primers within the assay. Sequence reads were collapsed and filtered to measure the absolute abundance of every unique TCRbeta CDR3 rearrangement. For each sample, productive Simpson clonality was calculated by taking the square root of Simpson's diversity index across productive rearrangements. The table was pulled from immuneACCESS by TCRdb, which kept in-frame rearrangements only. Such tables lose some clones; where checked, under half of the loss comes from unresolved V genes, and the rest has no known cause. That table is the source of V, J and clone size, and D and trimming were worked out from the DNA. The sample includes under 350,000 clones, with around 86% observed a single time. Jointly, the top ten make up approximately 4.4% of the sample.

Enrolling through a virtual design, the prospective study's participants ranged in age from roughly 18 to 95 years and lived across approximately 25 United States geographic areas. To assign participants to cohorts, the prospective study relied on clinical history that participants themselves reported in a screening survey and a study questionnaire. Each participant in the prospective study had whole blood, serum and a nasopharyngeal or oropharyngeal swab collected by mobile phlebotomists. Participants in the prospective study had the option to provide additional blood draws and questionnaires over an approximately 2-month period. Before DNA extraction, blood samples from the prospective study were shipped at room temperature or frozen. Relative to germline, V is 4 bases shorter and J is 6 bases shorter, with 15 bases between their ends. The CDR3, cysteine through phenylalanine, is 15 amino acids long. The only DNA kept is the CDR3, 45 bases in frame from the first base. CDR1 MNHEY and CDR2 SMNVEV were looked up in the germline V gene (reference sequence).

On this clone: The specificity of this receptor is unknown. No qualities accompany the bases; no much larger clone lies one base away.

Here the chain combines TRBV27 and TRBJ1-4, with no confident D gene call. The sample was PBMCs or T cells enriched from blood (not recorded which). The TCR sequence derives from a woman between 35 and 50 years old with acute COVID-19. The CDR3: CASSSEGGLDEKLFF. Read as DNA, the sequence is TGTGCCAGCAGTTCTGAAGGAGGGTTGGATGAAAAACTGTTTTTT.